This TCR beta chain was retrieved from a study of blood T cell repertoires in COVID-19. About the study: From T cells, B-cell-depleted T cells, or PBMCs came the material, which was cDNA or gDNA.

From germline, CDR1 is SEHNR and CDR2 FQNEAQ (reference sequence). This CDR3 is built from 14 residues. Trimming stripped 6 bases from V and 8 bases from J, with 16 bases between. The table came from immunoSEQ multiplex PCR; TCRdb's copy has only in-frame clones and leaves some out. The data hold 350,000 to 500,000 clones, with around nine tenths observed a single time. The chain employs TRBV7-9 and TRBJ1-4; D is perhaps TRBD1 (6 bases). Sequences were obtained from PBMCs or T cells enriched from blood (not recorded which). This receptor was taken from a woman under 30 who had been exposed to COVID-19. CDR3 DNA: TGTGCCAGCAGTCGGGGGGCGCAGGAAGAAAAACTGTTTTTT. The encoded protein is CASSRGAQEEKLFF.